Sequencing of this T cell receptor (beta chain) was carried out in a study of blood T cell repertoires in COVID-19. This CDR3 has 13 amino acids. V lost 6 bases and J lost 4; bases outside the gene matches: 0. The V gene's germline CDR1 is MNHEY and CDR2 SMNVEV (reference sequence). Repertoires were generated with immunoSEQ multiplex PCR, while TCRdb's copy carries only in-frame clones and drops some. The data contain about 140,000 clones, around 87% of them singletons. Only one count was recorded for this clone. This receptor was identified in a man aged 45-60 years who had recovered from COVID-19. The sequencing input was peripheral blood. The chain joins TRBV27 to TRBJ2-1; 10 bases align to TRBD1. This CDR3 reads CASRGQGYNEQFF. Here the CDR3 DNA reads TGTGCCAGCAGGGGACAGGGGTACAATGAGCAGTTCTTC.